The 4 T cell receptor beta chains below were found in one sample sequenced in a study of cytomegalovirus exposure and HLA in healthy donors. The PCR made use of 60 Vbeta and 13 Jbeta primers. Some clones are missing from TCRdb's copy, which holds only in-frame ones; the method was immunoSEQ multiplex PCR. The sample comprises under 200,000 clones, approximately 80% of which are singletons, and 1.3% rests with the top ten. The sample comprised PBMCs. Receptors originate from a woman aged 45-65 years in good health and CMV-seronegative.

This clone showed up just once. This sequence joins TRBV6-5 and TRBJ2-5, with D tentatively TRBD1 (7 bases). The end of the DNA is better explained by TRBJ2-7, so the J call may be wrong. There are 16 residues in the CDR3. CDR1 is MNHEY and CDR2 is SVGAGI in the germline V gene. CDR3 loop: CASSYSTGDSLYEQYF. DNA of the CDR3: TGTGCCAGCAGTTACTCTACAGGGGACTCCCTCTACGAGCAGTACTTC.

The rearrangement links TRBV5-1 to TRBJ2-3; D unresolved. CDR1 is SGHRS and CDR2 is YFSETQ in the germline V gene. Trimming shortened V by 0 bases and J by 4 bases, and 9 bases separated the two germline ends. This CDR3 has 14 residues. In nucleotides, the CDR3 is TGCGCCAGCAGCTTGGTAACAGATTCAGATACGCAGTATTTT. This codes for CASSLVTDSDTQYF.

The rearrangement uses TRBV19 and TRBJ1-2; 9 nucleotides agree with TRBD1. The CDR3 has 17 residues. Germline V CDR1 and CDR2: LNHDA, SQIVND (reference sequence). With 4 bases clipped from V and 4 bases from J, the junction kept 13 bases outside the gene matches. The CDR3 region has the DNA TGTGCCAGTAGTACCCAGGGGACAGGGCTTTTACTCTATGGCTACACCTTC. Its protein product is CASSTQGTGLLLYGYTF.

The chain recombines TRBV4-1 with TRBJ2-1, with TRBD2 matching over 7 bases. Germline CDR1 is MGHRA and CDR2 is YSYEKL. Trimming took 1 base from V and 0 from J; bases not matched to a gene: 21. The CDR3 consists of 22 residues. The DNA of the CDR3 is TGCGCCAGCAGCCAAGTTAGACGAGCCGGATTAACTAGCGTGAGCTCCTACAATGAGCAGTTCTTC. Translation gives CASSQVRRAGLTSVSSYNEQFF.